The rows below give T cell receptor beta chains drawn from one sample of a study of T cell responses to AZD1222 COVID-19 vaccine. Sequenced by immunoSEQ multiplex PCR; TCRdb stores in-frame clones only, minus some. The sample contains about 48,000 clones, around 85% of which appear only once. Sequenced material: peripheral blood, taken 28 days after the second AZD1222 dose. Source of these receptors: an adult who received the AZD1222 COVID-19 vaccine. CDR3s include the opening cysteine and the closing phenylalanine or tryptophan. Fields, in order: CDR3 length, V gene, D gene, J gene, clone size, CDR3 DNA, CDR3 protein. A D gene is named only where the DNA matches it firmly. The size of a clone is reported for some rows only, either as once, few or many, or as a class for expanded clones.

>15|TRBV11-3|TRBD2|TRBJ2-3|NA
TGTGCCAGCAGCTTAGTATCGACTAGCGGGAGTGTGCAGTATTTT
CASSLVSTSGSVQYF
>15|TRBV10-3|NA|TRBJ2-1|once
TGTGCCATCAGTGCCCCCTCTAGATCCTACAATGAGCAGTTCTTC
CAISAPSRSYNEQFF
>17|TRBV5-1|NA|TRBJ2-4|once
TGCGCCAGCAGCTTGGGACAGCCTAGGGGGGCCAAAAACATTCAGTACTTC
CASSLGQPRGAKNIQYF
>15|TRBV28|TRBD1|TRBJ1-1|NA
TGTGCCAGCAGTTTATTGGGGACAGGGAACACTGAAGCTTTCTTT
CASSLLGTGNTEAFF
>14|TRBV28|NA|TRBJ2-2|NA
TGTGCCAGCAGTGGGACCGCGAACACCGGGGAGCTGTTTTTT
CASSGTANTGELFF
>15|TRBV18|TRBD2|TRBJ2-7|NA
TGTGCCAGCTCACCAGGGGGGGGAGACGGCTCCGAGCAGTACTTC
CASSPGGGDGSEQYF
>16|TRBV5-1|TRBD1|TRBJ1-6|NA
TGCGCCAGCAGCTTGGCTCGGGGACAGATTAATTCACCCCTCCACTTT
CASSLARGQINSPLHF
>12|TRBV5-6|NA|TRBJ1-1|NA
TGTGCCAGCAGCTTGGCGGTGACTGAAGCTTTCTTT
CASSLAVTEAFF
>13|TRBV6-5|TRBD1|TRBJ1-5|NA
TGTGCCAGCAGGCAGGGGGCAGCTCAGCCCCAGCATTTT
CASRQGAAQPQHF
>14|TRBV3-1/TRBV3-2|NA|TRBJ2-5|NA
TGTGCCAGCAGCCTTTCACTAGCTCAAGAGACCCAGTACTTC
CASSLSLAQETQYF
>15|TRBV4-1|TRBD1|TRBJ1-3|NA
TGCGCCAGCAGACAGGGACAGGGGACTTTGGACACCATATATTTT
CASRQGQGTLDTIYF
>14|TRBV24-1|NA|TRBJ2-1|NA
TGTGCCACCAAACCCCGGCAGGGTAACAATGAGCAGTTCTTC
CATKPRQGNNEQFF
>15|TRBV7-6|NA|TRBJ1-1|NA
TGTGCCAGCAGCTTAGCGCGGCCAGAGAACACTGAAGCTTTCTTT
CASSLARPENTEAFF
>14|TRBV2|NA|TRBJ1-2|NA
TGTGCCAGCAGTGGGACCCTAATGGGCTATGGCTACACCTTC
CASSGTLMGYGYTF
>14|TRBV10-1|NA|TRBJ2-7|NA
TGCGCCAGCTCCTCCAGGGTTCACCCCTACGAGCAGTACTTC
CASSSRVHPYEQYF
>15|TRBV7-8|NA|TRBJ1-5|NA
TGTGCCAGCAGCTTAGGGGAATATAGCAATCAGCCCCAGCATTTT
CASSLGEYSNQPQHF
>16|TRBV29-1|TRBD1|TRBJ1-4|NA
TGCAGCGTCAGCTACAGGGGGGGGACAACTAATGAAAAACTGTTTTTT
CSVSYRGGTTNEKLFF
>17|TRBV7-9|TRBD1|TRBJ1-2|NA
TGTGCCAGCAGCTCAATACGGGGGCCAGGGACAGGGGATGGCTACACCTTC
CASSSIRGPGTGDGYTF
>15|TRBV5-4|NA|TRBJ2-1|NA
TGTGCCAGCAGCTTGGGTGAGGGGGCCTACAATGAGCAGTTCTTC
CASSLGEGAYNEQFF
>15|TRBV28|TRBD1|TRBJ2-7|NA
TGTGCCAGCAGTGGACCGACAGGGCCCTCCTACGAGCAGTACTTC
CASSGPTGPSYEQYF
>15|TRBV19|NA|TRBJ1-5|NA
TGTGCCAGTAGTACGGCCCGCAATAGCAATCAGCCCCAGCATTTT
CASSTARNSNQPQHF
>16|TRBV5-4|TRBD1|TRBJ1-2|NA
TGTGCCAGCAGCTTGGCCCCCGGACAGGGGACCCAAGGCTACACCTTC
CASSLAPGQGTQGYTF
>15|TRBV7-3|NA|TRBJ2-1|NA
TGTGCCAGCAGCTTATCGGTGACGCCGAGGAATGAGCAGTTCTTC
CASSLSVTPRNEQFF
>17|TRBV11-2|NA|TRBJ2-7|NA
TGTGCCAGCAGCTTAATTTCAGAGACAGGTCGGTGGTACGAGCAGTACTTC
CASSLISETGRWYEQYF
>14|TRBV19|NA|TRBJ2-2|medium-sized
TGTGCCAGTGAAGATAGGGCCAACACCGGGGAGCTGTTTTTT
CASEDRANTGELFF
>15|TRBV5-4|NA|TRBJ2-2|NA
TGTGCCAGCAGCTTGAAGGCGGGAATCGTCGGGGAGCTGTTTTTT
CASSLKAGIVGELFF
>14|TRBV18|TRBD2|TRBJ2-3|NA
TGTGCCAGCTCACCAGAGCGGGGGGTAGATACGCAGTATTTT
CASSPERGVDTQYF
>16|TRBV11-2|TRBD2|TRBJ2-1|NA
TGTGCCAGCAGCTCCCTTTCCGGGGGGGCCTACAATGAGCAGTTCTTC
CASSSLSGGAYNEQFF
>13|TRBV5-1|NA|TRBJ2-7|NA
TGCGCCAGCAGCTACGGACAATCCTACGAGCAGTACTTC
CASSYGQSYEQYF
>14|TRBV4-1|NA|TRBJ1-1|NA
TGCGCCAGCAGCCAAGAGGTTGGGAGGACTGAAGCTTTCTTT
CASSQEVGRTEAFF
>13|TRBV15|NA|TRBJ2-5|few
TGTGCCACCAGCATACAGAACGGAGAGACCCAGTACTTC
CATSIQNGETQYF
>14|TRBV3-1/TRBV3-2|TRBD2|TRBJ2-1|NA
TGTGCCAGCAGCCTATGGACTAGCGTGGATGAGCAGTTCTTC
CASSLWTSVDEQFF
>15|TRBV7-3|TRBD1|TRBJ2-7|NA
TGTGCCAGCAGCCGGCACGGAGGCAGGGGGACCGAGCAGTACTTC
CASSRHGGRGTEQYF
>17|TRBV6-7|TRBD1|TRBJ2-1|NA
TGTGCCAGCAGTTACACGTGCGACAGGGGGGATGGGAATGAGCAGTTCTTC
CASSYTCDRGDGNEQFF
>14|TRBV7-3|NA|TRBJ2-3|NA
TGTGCCAGCAGCTTATATTCGGGGACAGATACGCAGTATTTT
CASSLYSGTDTQYF
>17|TRBV19|NA|TRBJ1-5|few
TGTGCCAGTAGTATAGGGCCCGGAGGGGGGGCCAATCAGCCCCAGCATTTT
CASSIGPGGGANQPQHF
>14|TRBV5-6|NA|TRBJ2-7|once
TGTGCCAGCAGCTTGGGGGACTCCACCTACGAGCAGTACTTC
CASSLGDSTYEQYF
>12|TRBV7-9|NA|TRBJ1-1|few
TGTGCCAGCAGCTTCGGGTTTCTTGAAGCTTTCTTT
CASSFGFLEAFF
>13|TRBV24-1|NA|TRBJ2-1|NA
TGTGCCACCAGCGACGGGGCCTACAATGAGCAGTTCTTC
CATSDGAYNEQFF
>17|TRBV7-3|NA|TRBJ2-2|once
TGTGCCAGCAGCCGAAGGGGGGGTAAAGGGTCCACCGGGGAGCTGTTTTTT
CASSRRGGKGSTGELFF
>16|TRBV2|NA|TRBJ2-6|once
TGTGCCAGCAGCCAAGGGGCGGGGCCTGGGGCCAACGTCCTGACTTTC
CASSQGAGPGANVLTF
>12|TRBV2|NA|TRBJ2-3|NA
TGTGCCAGCCCCCCGGGCACAGATACGCAGTATTTT
CASPPGTDTQYF
>16|TRBV5-1|TRBD1|TRBJ1-4|once
TGCGCCAGCAGCTACCTCGGACAGGGCGATAATGAAAAACTGTTTTTT
CASSYLGQGDNEKLFF
>14|TRBV18|NA|TRBJ1-4|NA
TGTGCCAGCTCCCGCGGACGGACTAATGAAAAACTGTTTTTT
CASSRGRTNEKLFF
>15|TRBV10-3|TRBD1|TRBJ1-3|NA
TGTGCCATCAGCATGGGACAGGGGACTGGAAACACCATATATTTT
CAISMGQGTGNTIYF
>13|TRBV18|NA|TRBJ2-3|NA
TGTGCCAGCTCAAGGTTACGCACAGATACGCAGTATTTT
CASSRLRTDTQYF
>14|TRBV5-4|NA|TRBJ1-3|NA
TGTGCCAGCAGCTTGGGCGCAGGAGGAAACACCATATATTTT
CASSLGAGGNTIYF
>12|TRBV11-3|NA|TRBJ2-1|once
TGTGCCAGCAGTTATAGTAGAGCTGAGCAGTTCTTC
CASSYSRAEQFF
>16|TRBV18|NA|TRBJ2-7|NA
TGTGCCAGCTCACTCCAAAAGACAGTGAGCTCCTACGAGCAGTACTTC
CASSLQKTVSSYEQYF
>13|TRBV3-1/TRBV3-2|NA|TRBJ2-7|NA
TGTGCCAGCAGCCAAGGGGGGCCAGGCAAGCAGTACTTC
CASSQGGPGKQYF